Following are 22 T cell receptor beta chains from one sample sequenced in a study of T cell repertoires in cytomegalovirus infection. TCRdb re-analysed the reads in MiXCR, keeping a single row per CDR3 protein. The sample contains around 180,000 distinct CDR3 sequences, roughly 19% of which appear only once. The sequenced sample consisted of PBMCs. The receptors derive from a human donor in good health (CMV status not recorded). Some clones in this sample may be carry-over from other donors' samples.

This clonotype has ten or more counts. V gene TRBV7-9 combines with J gene TRBJ1-1, with TRBD1 matching over 7 bases. The CDR3 consists of 15 residues. V lost 5 bases, J lost 1 base, and 7 bases stayed unmatched. The germline CDR1 and CDR2 sequences are SEHNR and FQNEAQ (reference sequence). The CDR3 loop reads CASSPRTGGNTEAFF. The CDR3 DNA follows: TGTGCCAGCAGCCCGAGGACAGGCGGGAACACTGAAGCTTTCTTT.

This clonotype has at least ten counts. The chain links TRBV7-9 to TRBJ2-7; perhaps TRBD2 as D (5 bases). Looked up from germline, CDR1 is SEHNR and CDR2 is FQNEAQ (reference sequence). CDR3 length equals 12 residues. Trimming shortened V by 5 bases and J by 4 bases, and 9 bases separated the two germline ends. CDR3 region: CASSSGRYEQYF. The CDR3 DNA follows: TGTGCCAGCAGCAGCGGCCGTTACGAGCAGTACTTC.

In its sample, this clonotype was seen a few times. The chain carries TRBV11-2 and TRBJ2-1; 13 bases fit TRBD2. CDR1 SGHAT and CDR2 FQNNGV come from the germline V gene. V shed 5 bases and J 5 bases; nucleotides not matched to a gene: 3. The CDR3 extends over 15 amino acids. As DNA, the CDR3 is TGTGCCAGCAGCAAAGGGACTAGCGGGGACAATGAGCAGTTCTTC. Translating gives CASSKGTSGDNEQFF.

This clonotype was detected many times. The V gene is TRBV28, the J gene TRBJ2-1; 8 bases agree with TRBD2. The CDR3 has 16 residues. J lost 9 bases, V lost 5 bases, and 15 bases had no gene match. Germline lookup yields CDR1 MDHEN and CDR2 SYDVKM. The CDR3 nucleotides are TGTGCCAGCAGTCCCAGGGGAAGCGGGAGAGGGGGTGAGCAGTTCTTC. Translating gives CASSPRGSGRGGEQFF.

Ten or more counts support this clonotype. The V and J genes are TRBV5-6 and TRBJ1-1; D remains unclear. This CDR3 spans 16 amino acids. CDR1 and CDR2 (germline): SGHDT, YYEEEE. The V end was cut by 3 bases, the J end by 4 bases, with 19 bases between. CDR3 DNA sequence: TGTGCCAGCAGCTGGAGCGCCGAAGGGCTAAGCACTGAAGCTTTCTTT. It specifies CASSWSAEGLSTEAFF.

This clonotype was counted between two and nine times. The chain's CDR3 is CASSSGLAEYNEQFF. Written as DNA, the CDR3 is TGTGCCAGCAGCTCGGGACTAGCGGAGTACAATGAGCAGTTCTTC. The chain combines TRBV7-9 with TRBJ2-1, with 11 nucleotides matching TRBD2. The ends lost 4 bases at V and 4 bases at J; junction bases unmatched: 3. Germline V gene lookup returns CDR1 SEHNR and CDR2 FQNEAQ (reference sequence). The CDR3 contains 15 residues.

The chain uses TRBV19 and TRBJ2-1; possible D gene TRBD2, 7 bases. The germline V and J ends were trimmed by 5 bases and 9 bases, with 20 bases remaining between them. Germline CDR1 is LNHDA and CDR2 is SQIVND (reference sequence). This CDR3 is built from 15 residues. The chain's CDR3 is CASSPGGEFHFEQFF. DNA of the CDR3: TGTGCCAGTAGTCCGGGGGGCGAATTTCATTTTGAGCAGTTCTTC.

The chain joins TRBV11-2 to TRBJ1-1; TRBD1 is a possible D gene (5 bases). The CDR3 runs 14 residues. The germline V and J ends were trimmed by 5 bases and 6 bases, with 16 bases remaining between them. CDR1 is SGHAT, CDR2 FQNNGV, per germline. The CDR3 reads CASSLSVGLPEAFF. CDR3 DNA: TGTGCCAGCAGCCTCTCCGTGGGACTACCTGAAGCTTTCTTT.

The rearrangement uses TRBV20-1 and TRBJ2-1; D tentatively fits TRBD1 or TRBD2 (6 bases each). Per the germline V gene, CDR1 is DFQATT and CDR2 is SNEGSKA (reference sequence). This CDR3 is 14 amino acids long. V dropped 3 bases and J dropped 6 bases, with 15 bases sitting between them. The CDR3 reads CSASGGGPFNEQFF. The CDR3 DNA reads as TGCAGTGCTAGCGGGGGCGGCCCTTTCAATGAGCAGTTCTTC.

This clonotype occurred many times. This chain's CDR3 is CASSERSGLPGELFF. DNA for the CDR3: TGTGCCAGCAGTGAAAGGTCCGGGTTACCCGGGGAGCTGTTTTTT. The chain joins TRBV6-1 to TRBJ2-2; D is ambiguous. Germline V CDR1 and CDR2: MNHNS, SASEGT. The V end was cut by 2 bases, the J end by 6 bases, with 13 bases between. There are 15 residues in the CDR3.

The chain has TRBV28 and TRBJ2-5, with D possibly matching TRBD1 (6 bases). The CDR3 spans 14 residues. The germline CDR1 and CDR2 sequences are MDHEN and SYDVKM. V was clipped by 6 bases and J by 4 bases, with 15 bases between them. The CDR3 here is CASRPQGQRETQYF. The CDR3 DNA follows: TGTGCCAGCAGACCGCAGGGGCAAAGAGAGACCCAGTACTTC.

The chain links TRBV20-1 to TRBJ1-5; 7 bases align to TRBD1. Germline CDR1 is DFQATT and CDR2 is SNEGSKA (reference sequence). This CDR3 is 13 amino acids long. J gave up 6 bases and V 3 bases, and 5 bases lay outside the gene matches. The CDR3 DNA reads TGCAGTGCTAGCAAAGGGGGCGTTCAGCCCCAGCATTTT. Residues: CSASKGGVQPQHF.

This clonotype was counted between two and nine times. The chain combines TRBV20-1 with TRBJ2-5, with 7 bases aligning to TRBD2. This CDR3 comprises 12 residues. With V trimmed by 0 bases and J by 5 bases, 0 bases remained unmatched. Germline V gene sequence: CDR1 DFQATT, CDR2 SNEGSKA (reference sequence). CDR3 in amino acids: CSARDGGETQYF. The CDR3 DNA sequence: TGCAGTGCTAGAGACGGGGGGGAGACCCAGTACTTC.

This clonotype was seen a handful of times. This rearrangement joins TRBV10-2 to TRBJ2-1; D tentatively reads TRBD1 or TRBD2 (5 bases each). Germline CDR1 is WSHSY and CDR2 is SAAADI. The CDR3 is 10 residues long. Trimming took off 3 bases at V and 14 bases at J, with 8 bases between the two ends. The CDR3: CASSDGGKFF. The CDR3 nucleotides are TGCGCCAGCAGTGATGGGGGAAAGTTCTTC.

Ten or more counts support this clonotype. The chain employs TRBV7-2 and TRBJ1-5; D is undetermined. With 2 bases removed from V and 3 bases from J, the gap between germline ends came to 14 bases. The CDR3 spans 16 residues. CDR1 is SGHTA, CDR2 FQGNSA, per germline. CDR3 coding DNA: TGTGCCAGCAGCTTATCACTTGTGTACCCCAATCAGCCCCAGCATTTT. Its translation: CASSLSLVYPNQPQHF.

This clonotype was picked up a small number of times. This chain uses TRBV11-2 with TRBJ2-2; D remains ambiguous. Per the germline V gene, CDR1 is SGHAT and CDR2 is FQNNGV. Trimming cost V 2 bases and J 6 bases, with 16 bases left between them. This CDR3 is 16 amino acids long. The CDR3 DNA reads as TGTGCCAGCAGCTTAACCCATCTCTCGGCAGCCGGGGAGCTGTTTTTT. Amino acid sequence: CASSLTHLSAAGELFF.

The chain combines TRBV20-1 with TRBJ2-3, with D unresolved. V was shortened by 5 bases and J by 1 base, with 16 bases between the two germline ends. CDR1 DFQATT and CDR2 SNEGSKA come from the germline V gene (reference sequence). There are 15 residues in the CDR3. Here the CDR3 reads CSAPPRAWGTDTQYF. CDR3 DNA sequence: TGCAGTGCTCCGCCCCGGGCCTGGGGCACAGATACGCAGTATTTT.

V gene TRBV5-6 combines with J gene TRBJ1-2, with unresolved D. Germline values: CDR1 SGHDT, CDR2 YYEEEE. V was cut by 0 bases and J by 0 bases, with 15 bases left in between. The CDR3 loop spans 17 amino acids. The CDR3 region has the DNA TGTGCCAGCAGCTTGGGAGAGACAAGGATTGCTAACTATGGCTACACCTTC. Residues: CASSLGETRIANYGYTF.

This chain uses TRBV5-1 with TRBJ2-5, with D tentatively TRBD2 (5 bases). This CDR3 is built from 15 residues. Between the trimmed V and J ends, which lost 0 bases and 3 bases, there was a span of 12 bases. From germline, CDR1 is SGHRS and CDR2 YFSETQ. CDR3 DNA sequence: TGCGCCAGCAGCTTGGACCCCATGCGGGAAGAGACCCAGTACTTC. Translated: CASSLDPMREETQYF.

A word on this clonotype: One end of the junction varies from germline; a read error may be responsible. The J gene is TRBJ2-5, the V gene TRBV7-2; 10 bases agree with TRBD2. The germline gives CDR1 SGHTA, CDR2 FQGNSA. The CDR3 loop spans 16 amino acids. CDR3 DNA: TGCGCCAGCAGCACCCGGGTGCTAGCGGGAGCAGAGACCCAGAACTTC. Translation gives CASSTRVLAGAETQNF.

The chain couples TRBV10-3 to TRBJ1-5; 7 positions match TRBD1. V shed 6 bases and J 6 bases; nucleotides not matched to a gene: 8. The CDR3 contains 14 residues. Per the germline V gene, CDR1 is ENHRY and CDR2 is SYGVKD. The CDR3 DNA reads TGTGCCATCAGGAGCACAGGGGAAGGTCAGCCCCAGCATTTT. It is translated as CAIRSTGEGQPQHF.

V usage is TRBV20-1 and J usage is TRBJ2-1, with 10 bases matching TRBD1. The CDR3 contains 15 residues. From germline, CDR1 is DFQATT and CDR2 SNEGSKA (reference sequence). V shed 5 bases and J 4 bases; nucleotides not matched to a gene: 8. The DNA of the CDR3 is TGCAGTGCTCCTCCTCTGGACAGGGGGTACAATGAGCAGTTCTTC. This sequence encodes CSAPPLDRGYNEQFF.